Reported below is one TCR beta chain. Its antigen is undetermined. TCR templates, roughly 10^5 per sample, were assayed. Sequencing was performed with immunoSEQ multiplex PCR; in TCRdb, only in-frame clones are kept and a portion is missing. The sample lists 95,000 to 130,000 clones; roughly 94% were seen once. The germline CDR1 and CDR2 sequences are LGHNT and FRNRAP. The V gene lost 11 bases and the J gene lost 0 bases, with 15 bases spanning the gap. There are 14 residues in the CDR3. These data belong to a study of siplizumab effects on memory and regulatory T cells. Overall study findings and caveats: Proliferating Tregs taken from siplizumab cultures were not shown to have a confirmed suppressive function. There appeared to be greater diversity in naive T cells than in memory cells, and naive T cells seemed major contributors to the alloresponse. Under siplizumab, alloreactive sequences traced to unstimulated CD4+ memory cells were significantly reduced.

The chain is built from TRBV12-5 and TRBJ2-3; no firm D call. Input material: non-Treg CD4+ T cells sorted from blood. This TCR derives from a human donor in good health. This CDR3 is CALAGAESTDTQYF. CDR3 coding DNA: TGTGCTCTCGCAGGTGCGGAGAGCACAGATACGCAGTATTTT.